Detailed here is one T cell receptor beta chain. V was shortened by 3 bases and J by 4 bases, with 18 bases between the two germline ends. CDR1 is DFQATT, CDR2 SNEGSKA, per germline (reference sequence). CDR3 size: 15 residues. The data were obtained in a study of blood T cell repertoires in COVID-19. Study at large: Acute and convalescent COVID-19 specimens originated in the United States, Italy and Spain.

This table comes from immunoSEQ multiplex PCR, and its TCRdb copy is limited to in-frame clones, with some not included. The table lists about 50,000 clones, 90% of them singletons. The sequenced sample was peripheral blood. The sequence was collected from a woman older than 75 with acute or convalescent COVID-19. The V gene is TRBV20-1, the J gene TRBJ2-5, with a weak D call TRBD1 (6 bases). The CDR3 loop is CSASIRQGWAETQYF. In nucleotides, the CDR3 is TGCAGTGCTAGTATTCGGCAGGGGTGGGCAGAGACCCAGTACTTC.